A single sample is the source of the 3 T cell receptor beta chains below, sequenced in a study of neurological immune-mediated disorders. TCRdb reanalysed the 5' RACE reads using MiXCR and keeps one entry per CDR3 protein. The data show under 80,000 distinct CDR3 sequences, 14% seen once. The source material was PBMCs. These receptors all stem from a woman between 50 and 59 years old in good health.

This clonotype was detected only a few times. The V gene is TRBV3-1, the J gene TRBJ2-7, with D possibly being TRBD1 (5 bases). The CDR3 has 14 amino acids. V gave up 1 base and J gave up 5 bases, with 12 bases separating them. CDR1 and CDR2 (germline): LGHDT, YNNKEL (reference sequence). The CDR3 loop is CASSQADTGNEQYF. CDR3 bases: TGTGCCAGCAGCCAAGCCGACACAGGCAACGAGCAGTACTTC.

This clonotype came up many times. This chain links TRBV5-1 with TRBJ1-4, with unresolved D. Germline CDR1 and CDR2: SGHRS and YFSETQ. The length of the CDR3 is 14 residues. V was clipped by 0 bases and J by 4 bases, with 7 bases between them. The CDR3 DNA reads TGCGCCAGCAGCTTGGGAGGAAATAATGAAAAACTGTTTTTT. Its translation: CASSLGGNNEKLFF. Full variable domain (outside the CDR3, taken from reference TRBV5-1 and TRBJ1-4): KAGVTQTPRYLIKTRGQQVTLSCSPISGHRSVSWYQQTPGQGLQFLFEYFSETQRNKGNFPGRFSGRQFSNSRSEMNVSTLELGDSALYLCASSLGGNNEKLFFGSGTQLSVL.

In its sample, this clonotype was seen a few times. The gene calls are TRBV5-5 and TRBJ2-7; D is unresolved. The germline V gene encodes CDR1 SGHKS and CDR2 YYEKEE (reference sequence). The CDR3 runs to 15 residues. V lost 6 bases to trimming and J lost 3 bases, with 19 bases between them. The CDR3 DNA reads TGTGCCAGCAAGTACAGCTTCCCAAGCAACTACGAGCAGTACTTC. Amino acid sequence: CASKYSFPSNYEQYF. Filled out from reference TRBV5-5 and TRBJ2-7, the complete variable domain reads DAGVTQSPTHLIKTRGQQVTLRCSPISGHKSVSWYQQVLGQGPQFIFQYYEKEERGRGNFPDRFSARQFPNYSSELNVNALLLGDSALYLCASKYSFPSNYEQYFGPGTRLTVT.